A single sample is the source of the 13 T cell receptor beta chains below, sequenced in a study of blood T cell repertoires in COVID-19. Data came from immunoSEQ multiplex PCR; TCRdb stores just in-frame clones and leaves some out. The repertoire holds 200,000 to 300,000 clones, with 60% to 75% as singletons. Source material: peripheral blood. The receptor set was obtained from an elderly woman with acute or convalescent COVID-19.

The rearrangement links TRBV18 to TRBJ2-5; 8 positions agree with TRBD2. The CDR3 length is 15 residues. In germline, CDR1 is KGHSH, CDR2 LQKENI. After removal of 0 bases from V and 4 bases from J, the junction contained 4 bases not matched to a gene. CDR3 loop: CASSPPGLGRETQYF. In DNA form, the CDR3 reads TGTGCCAGCTCACCACCGGGACTAGGCCGAGAGACCCAGTACTTC.

This rearrangement joins TRBV5-1 to TRBJ2-3; D is perhaps TRBD2 (6 bases). The germline V gene encodes CDR1 SGHRS and CDR2 YFSETQ. This CDR3 comprises 15 residues. Trimming pared 0 bases from V and 3 bases from J, leaving 11 bases between. The CDR3 DNA reads as TGCGCCAGCAGCTTGGATCCGGGGGTGACAGATACGCAGTATTTT. Protein sequence: CASSLDPGVTDTQYF.

The chain combines TRBV5-1 with TRBJ1-1; possible D gene TRBD1, 5 bases. Germline V gene sequence: CDR1 SGHRS, CDR2 YFSETQ. This CDR3 is 15 amino acids long. Trimming stripped 1 base from V and 1 base from J, with 11 bases between. This CDR3 reads CASSLFTGSNTEAFF. The CDR3 nucleotides read TGCGCCAGCAGCTTGTTTACAGGCTCGAACACTGAAGCTTTCTTT. The whole variable domain, remainder taken from reference TRBV5-1 and TRBJ1-1, is KAGVTQTPRYLIKTRGQQVTLSCSPISGHRSVSWYQQTPGQGLQFLFEYFSETQRNKGNFPGRFSGRQFSNSRSEMNVSTLELGDSALYLCASSLFTGSNTEAFFGQGTRLTVV.

The rearrangement joins TRBV7-2 to TRBJ1-1, with 7 positions matching TRBD1. The CDR3 is 14 amino acids. The junction had 7 bases not matched to a gene; V was cut back by 5 bases and J by 4 bases. Germline values: CDR1 SGHTA, CDR2 FQGNSA. The DNA for the CDR3 is TGTGCCAGCAGCCCTACAGGGGTTCGCACTGAAGCTTTCTTT. The encoded protein is CASSPTGVRTEAFF. Variable domain in full (rest from reference TRBV7-2 and TRBJ1-1): GAGVSQSPSNKVTEKGKDVELRCDPISGHTALYWYRQSLGQGLEFLIYFQGNSAPDKSGLPSDRFSAERTGGSVSTLTIQRTQQEDSAVYLCASSPTGVRTEAFFGQGTRLTVV.

This chain links TRBV5-1 with TRBJ2-7; 7 bases align to TRBD1. V lost 0 bases to trimming and J lost 5 bases; unmatched junction nucleotides: 11. Germline CDR1 SGHRS, CDR2 YFSETQ. The CDR3 has 16 amino acids. The CDR3, as DNA: TGCGCCAGCAGCTTGGACTGGGGGAATCAGGGGGACGAGCAGTACTTC. This sequence encodes CASSLDWGNQGDEQYF.

The chain employs TRBV9 and TRBJ2-5; 7 bases align to TRBD1. Germline CDR1 and CDR2: SGDLS and YYNGEE. J was trimmed by 4 bases and V by 0 bases; bases with no gene match: 6. This CDR3 is 15 amino acids long. The CDR3 DNA sequence: TGTGCCAGCAGCGTAGGGGCCAGGGGGACAGAGACCCAGTACTTC. This codes for CASSVGARGTETQYF.

This chain uses TRBV6-5 with TRBJ1-2; D not certain. The germline V gene encodes CDR1 MNHEY and CDR2 SVGAGI. V lost 11 bases and J lost 0, with 16 bases in between. This CDR3 contains 14 residues. The CDR3: CASRSGPANYGYTF. CDR3 sequence (DNA): TGTGCCTCGCGCTCGGGTCCAGCTAACTATGGCTACACCTTC.

J is TRBJ2-1 and V is TRBV6-4; 7 bases line up with TRBD2. V lost 4 bases, J lost 1 base, and 7 bases stayed unmatched. Germline lookup yields CDR1 MRHNA and CDR2 SNTAGT. CDR3 length: 16 amino acids. The DNA of the CDR3 is TGTGCCAGCAGTGCGGCGGGAGTAGGGTCCTACAATGAGCAGTTCTTC. It translates to CASSAAGVGSYNEQFF.

The rearrangement links TRBV27 to TRBJ1-1; D unclear. Germline V gene data show CDR1 as MNHEY and CDR2 as SMNVEV (reference sequence). The CDR3 consists of 18 residues. Trimming removed 4 bases at V and 1 base at J, with 22 bases between. CDR3 nucleotides: TGTGCCAGCAGTTCCCGTGTGAGGGTATCTTACAGGAACACTGAAGCTTTCTTT. Translating it yields CASSSRVRVSYRNTEAFF.

This clone was recorded once. The chain links TRBV14 to TRBJ2-6; D might be TRBD2 (5 bases). V gave up 4 bases and J gave up 2 bases, with 9 bases separating them. CDR3 size: 15 residues. CDR1 and CDR2 from the germline V gene are SGHDN and FVKESK. CDR3 nucleotides: TGTGCCAGCAGCCTACTAGGCGCTGGGGCCAACGTCCTGACTTTC. Its protein is CASSLLGAGANVLTF. The entire variable domain, with the rest obtained from reference TRBV14 and TRBJ2-6, is as follows: EAGVTQFPSHSVIEKGQTVTLRCDPISGHDNLYWYRRVMGKEIKFLLHFVKESKQDESGMPNNRFLAERTGGTYSTLKVQPAELEDSGVYFCASSLLGAGANVLTFGAGSRLTVL.

The chain recombines TRBV5-5 with TRBJ1-2, with 9 positions matching TRBD1. Trimming at V came to 4 bases and at J to 2 bases, leaving 6 bases not matched to a gene. CDR3 length equals 15 residues. CDR1 and CDR2 from the germline V gene are SGHKS and YYEKEE (reference sequence). This CDR3 reads CASSAFGQGNYGYTF. The CDR3 nucleotides read TGTGCCAGCAGCGCCTTTGGACAGGGGAACTATGGCTACACCTTC.

The V gene is TRBV6-2 or TRBV6-3, the J gene TRBJ2-7, with D possibly being TRBD2 (6 bases). The CDR3 has 14 residues. Germline values: CDR1 MNHEY, CDR2 SVGEGT. V lost 5 bases, J lost 5 bases, and 16 bases lay in between. In DNA, the CDR3 is TGTGCCAGCAGTGGAGGGTGGTTTTCGGACGAGCAGTACTTC. Its protein product is CASSGGWFSDEQYF.

This clone was observed a single time. The chain employs TRBV5-4 and TRBJ2-7; D is possibly TRBD2 (7 bases). Between the trimmed V and J ends, which lost 4 bases and 1 base, there was a span of 18 bases. The CDR3 totals 16 residues. The germline CDR1 and CDR2 sequences are SGHNT and YYREEE (reference sequence). CDR3 sequence reads: CASSPEGRGASYEQYF. The CDR3 DNA follows: TGTGCCAGCAGCCCGGAGGGTCGGGGGGCGTCCTACGAGCAGTACTTC.